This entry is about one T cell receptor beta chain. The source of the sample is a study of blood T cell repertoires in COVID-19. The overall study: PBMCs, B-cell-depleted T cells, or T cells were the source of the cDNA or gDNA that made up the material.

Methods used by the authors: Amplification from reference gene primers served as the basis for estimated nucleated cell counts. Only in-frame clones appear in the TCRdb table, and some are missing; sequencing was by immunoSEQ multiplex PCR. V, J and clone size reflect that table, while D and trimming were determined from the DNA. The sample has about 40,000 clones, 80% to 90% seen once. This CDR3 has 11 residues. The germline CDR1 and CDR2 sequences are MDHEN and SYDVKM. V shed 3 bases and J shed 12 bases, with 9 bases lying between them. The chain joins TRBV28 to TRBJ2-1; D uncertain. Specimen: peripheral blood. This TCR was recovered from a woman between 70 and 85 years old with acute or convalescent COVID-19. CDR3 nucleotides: TGTGCCAGCAGTTTCGGGTCGGGGCAGTTCTTC. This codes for CASSFGSGQFF.